This T cell receptor beta chain was captured by sequencing in a study of T cell repertoires in cytomegalovirus infection. The wider study: In the study, CMV epitopes included recently identified HLA-C-restricted and well-studied HLA-B-restricted ones.

Findings of the study overall: Predominance within the ex vivo response was attributable to HLA-C-restricted CMV-specific TCR beta clonotypes.

In its sample, this clonotype was seen a few times. What it binds is unknown. The germline CDR1 and CDR2 sequences are SNHLY and FYNNEI. The CDR3 sequence is 14 residues long. Deletions cut 7 bases from V and 3 bases from J, with 15 bases between. TCRdb called the reads again in MiXCR, with one record for every CDR3 protein. This sample has 700,000 to 850,000 distinct CDR3 sequences, with 32% found just once. The rearrangement uses TRBV2 and TRBJ1-1; D gene unclear. This TCR was sampled from a human donor in good health (CMV status not recorded). Some clones in this sample may be carry-over from other donors' samples. Sequencing was performed on cultured CD8+ T cells from PBMCs, taken from culture after CMV antigen stimulation. The CDR3 loop reads CASMRSRIDTEAFF. The CDR3 nucleotides read TGTGCCAGCATGAGGTCCAGGATTGACACTGAAGCTTTCTTT.